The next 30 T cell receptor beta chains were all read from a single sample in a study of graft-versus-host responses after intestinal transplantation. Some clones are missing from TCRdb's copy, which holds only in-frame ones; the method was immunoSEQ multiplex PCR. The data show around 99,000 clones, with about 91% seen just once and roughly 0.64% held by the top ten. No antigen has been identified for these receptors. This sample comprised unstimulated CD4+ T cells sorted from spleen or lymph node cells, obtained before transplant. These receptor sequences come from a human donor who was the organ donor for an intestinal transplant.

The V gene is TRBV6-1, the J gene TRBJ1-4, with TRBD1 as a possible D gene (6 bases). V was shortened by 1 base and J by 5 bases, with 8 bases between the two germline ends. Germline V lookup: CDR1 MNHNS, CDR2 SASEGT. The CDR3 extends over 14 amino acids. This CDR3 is CASSEDRVNEKLFF. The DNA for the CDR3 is TGTGCCAGCAGTGAAGACAGGGTGAATGAAAAACTGTTTTTT.

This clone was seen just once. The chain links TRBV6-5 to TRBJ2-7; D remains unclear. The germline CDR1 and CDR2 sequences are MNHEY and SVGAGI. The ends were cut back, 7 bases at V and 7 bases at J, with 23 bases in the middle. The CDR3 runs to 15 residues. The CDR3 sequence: CASTQSQARAGEQYF. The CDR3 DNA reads TGTGCCAGCACCCAGAGCCAGGCCCGGGCCGGTGAGCAGTACTTC.

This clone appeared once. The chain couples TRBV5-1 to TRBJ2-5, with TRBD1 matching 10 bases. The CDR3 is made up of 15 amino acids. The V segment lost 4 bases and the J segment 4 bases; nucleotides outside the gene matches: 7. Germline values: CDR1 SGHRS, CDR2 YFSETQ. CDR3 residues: CASSIGTGVGETQYF. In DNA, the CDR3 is TGCGCCAGCAGCATCGGGACAGGGGTGGGAGAGACCCAGTACTTC. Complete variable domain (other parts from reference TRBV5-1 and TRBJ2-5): KAGVTQTPRYLIKTRGQQVTLSCSPISGHRSVSWYQQTPGQGLQFLFEYFSETQRNKGNFPGRFSGRQFSNSRSEMNVSTLELGDSALYLCASSIGTGVGETQYFGPGTRLLVL.

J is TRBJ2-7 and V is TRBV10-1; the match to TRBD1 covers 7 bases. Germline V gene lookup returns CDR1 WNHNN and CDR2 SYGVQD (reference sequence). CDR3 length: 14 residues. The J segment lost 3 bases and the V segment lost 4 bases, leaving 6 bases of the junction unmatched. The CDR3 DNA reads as TGCGCCAGCAGTGCTGCACAGGGGCGCTACGAGCAGTACTTC. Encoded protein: CASSAAQGRYEQYF.

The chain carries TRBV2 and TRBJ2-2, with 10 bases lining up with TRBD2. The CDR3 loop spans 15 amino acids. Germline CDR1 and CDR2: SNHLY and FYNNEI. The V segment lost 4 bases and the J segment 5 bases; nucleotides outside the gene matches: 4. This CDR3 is CASSVGSGGTGELFF. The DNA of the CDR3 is TGTGCCAGCAGTGTGGGTAGCGGGGGGACCGGGGAGCTGTTTTTT.

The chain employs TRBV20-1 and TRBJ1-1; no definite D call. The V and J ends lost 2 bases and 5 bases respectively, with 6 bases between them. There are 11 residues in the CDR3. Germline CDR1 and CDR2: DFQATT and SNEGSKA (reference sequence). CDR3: CSARRETEAFF. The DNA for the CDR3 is TGCAGTGCTAGAAGGGAGACTGAAGCTTTCTTT.

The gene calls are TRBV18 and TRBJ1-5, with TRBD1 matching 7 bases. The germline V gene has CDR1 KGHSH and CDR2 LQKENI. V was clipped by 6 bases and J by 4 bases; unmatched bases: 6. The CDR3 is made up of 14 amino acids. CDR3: CASSLGQANQPQHF. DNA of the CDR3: TGTGCCAGCTCCCTAGGACAGGCGAATCAGCCCCAGCATTTT.

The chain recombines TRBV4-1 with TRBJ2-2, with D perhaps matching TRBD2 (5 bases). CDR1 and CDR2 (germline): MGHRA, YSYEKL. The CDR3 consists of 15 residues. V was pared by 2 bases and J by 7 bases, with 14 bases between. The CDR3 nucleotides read TGCGCCAGCAGCCAAACAGAGACTACGTTCGGGGAGCTGTTTTTT. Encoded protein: CASSQTETTFGELFF.

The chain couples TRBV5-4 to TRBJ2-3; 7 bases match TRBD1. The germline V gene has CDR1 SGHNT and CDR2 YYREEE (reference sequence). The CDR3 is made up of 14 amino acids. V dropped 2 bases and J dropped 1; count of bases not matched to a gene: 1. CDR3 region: CASSFGQGTDTQYF. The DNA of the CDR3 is TGTGCCAGCAGCTTCGGACAGGGCACAGATACGCAGTATTTT.

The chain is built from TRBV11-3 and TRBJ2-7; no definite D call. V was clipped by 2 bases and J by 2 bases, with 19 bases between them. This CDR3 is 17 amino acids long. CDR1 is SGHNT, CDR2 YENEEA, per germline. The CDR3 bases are TGTGCCAGCAGCTTAACTTCAGTAAGTGGTGGTGCCTACGAGCAGTACTTC. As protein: CASSLTSVSGGAYEQYF.

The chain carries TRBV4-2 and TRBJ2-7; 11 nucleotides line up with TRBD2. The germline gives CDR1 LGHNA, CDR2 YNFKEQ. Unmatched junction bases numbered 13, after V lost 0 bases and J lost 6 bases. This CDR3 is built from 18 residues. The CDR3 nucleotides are TGTGCCAGCAGCCAAGATCCCCCCTTTAGCGGGAGGGCGGTCGAGCAGTACTTC. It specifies CASSQDPPFSGRAVEQYF.

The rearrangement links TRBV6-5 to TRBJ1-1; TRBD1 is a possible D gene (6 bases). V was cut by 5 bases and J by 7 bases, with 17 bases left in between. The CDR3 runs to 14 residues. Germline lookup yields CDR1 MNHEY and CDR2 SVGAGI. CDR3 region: CASSDQTGPNEAFF. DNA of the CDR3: TGTGCCAGCAGTGACCAGACAGGCCCCAATGAAGCTTTCTTT.

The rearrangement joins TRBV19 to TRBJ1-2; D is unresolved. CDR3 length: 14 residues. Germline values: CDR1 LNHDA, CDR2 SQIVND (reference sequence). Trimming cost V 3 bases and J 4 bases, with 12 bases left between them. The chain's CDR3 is CASSIPDTFYGYTF. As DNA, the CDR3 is TGTGCCAGTAGTATTCCTGACACTTTCTATGGCTACACCTTC.

The CDR3 DNA sequence: TGTGCCAGCAGTTTGGCGGGGATCACAGATACGCAGTATTTT. Its protein product is CASSLAGITDTQYF. V is TRBV28 and J is TRBJ2-3; D is perhaps TRBD2 (6 bases). Germline CDR1 is MDHEN and CDR2 is SYDVKM. V lost 3 bases, J lost 2 bases, and 9 bases lay in between. The CDR3 is 14 amino acids.

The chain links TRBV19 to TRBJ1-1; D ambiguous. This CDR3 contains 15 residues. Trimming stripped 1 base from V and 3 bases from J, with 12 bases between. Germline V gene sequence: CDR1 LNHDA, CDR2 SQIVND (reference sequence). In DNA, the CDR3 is TGTGCCAGTAGTATAGCGGCAGGTACGCACACTGAAGCTTTCTTT. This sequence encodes CASSIAAGTHTEAFF.

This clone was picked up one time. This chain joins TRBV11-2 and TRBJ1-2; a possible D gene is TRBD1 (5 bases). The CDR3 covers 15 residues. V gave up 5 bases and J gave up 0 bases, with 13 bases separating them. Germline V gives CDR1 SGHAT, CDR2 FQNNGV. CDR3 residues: CASSLGRNANYGYTF. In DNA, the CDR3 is TGTGCCAGCAGCCTGGGACGGAATGCTAACTATGGCTACACCTTC.

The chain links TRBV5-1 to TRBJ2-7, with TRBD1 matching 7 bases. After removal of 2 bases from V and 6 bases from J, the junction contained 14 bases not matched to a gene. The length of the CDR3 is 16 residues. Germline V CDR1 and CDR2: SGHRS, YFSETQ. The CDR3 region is CASSFRVTGVVAEQYF. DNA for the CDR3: TGCGCCAGCAGCTTTCGCGTAACAGGGGTCGTTGCCGAGCAGTACTTC.

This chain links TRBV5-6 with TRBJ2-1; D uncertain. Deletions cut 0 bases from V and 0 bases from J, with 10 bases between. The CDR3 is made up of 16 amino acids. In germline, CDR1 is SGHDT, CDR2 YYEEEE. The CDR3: CASSLGQLTSYNEQFF. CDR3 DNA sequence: TGTGCCAGCAGCTTGGGGCAGCTAACCTCCTACAATGAGCAGTTCTTC.

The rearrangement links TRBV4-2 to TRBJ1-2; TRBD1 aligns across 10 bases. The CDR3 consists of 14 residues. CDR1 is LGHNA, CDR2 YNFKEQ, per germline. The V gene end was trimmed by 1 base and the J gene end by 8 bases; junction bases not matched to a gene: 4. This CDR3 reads CASSQGDRGRGYTF. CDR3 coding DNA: TGTGCCAGCAGCCAAGGCGACAGGGGGCGGGGCTACACCTTC.

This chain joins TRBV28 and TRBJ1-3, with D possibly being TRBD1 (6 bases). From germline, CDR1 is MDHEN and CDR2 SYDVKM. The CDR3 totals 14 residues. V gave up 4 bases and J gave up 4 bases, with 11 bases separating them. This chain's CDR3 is CASSYTGSGNTIYF. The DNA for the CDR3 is TGTGCCAGCAGTTACACAGGGTCCGGAAACACCATATATTTT.

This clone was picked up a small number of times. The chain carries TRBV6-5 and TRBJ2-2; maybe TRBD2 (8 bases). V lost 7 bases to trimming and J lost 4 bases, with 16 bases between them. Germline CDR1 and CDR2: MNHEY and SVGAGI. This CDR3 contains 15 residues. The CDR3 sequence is CASKYGRGLTGELFF. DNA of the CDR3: TGTGCCAGCAAGTACGGGAGGGGGCTCACCGGGGAGCTGTTTTTT.

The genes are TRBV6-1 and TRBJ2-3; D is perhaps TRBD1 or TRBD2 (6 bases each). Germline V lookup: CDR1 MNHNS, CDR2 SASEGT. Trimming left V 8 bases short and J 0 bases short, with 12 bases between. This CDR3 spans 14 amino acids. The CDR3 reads CASSRGLSTDTQYF. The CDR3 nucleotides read TGTGCCAGCTCTCGGGGGCTAAGCACAGATACGCAGTATTTT.

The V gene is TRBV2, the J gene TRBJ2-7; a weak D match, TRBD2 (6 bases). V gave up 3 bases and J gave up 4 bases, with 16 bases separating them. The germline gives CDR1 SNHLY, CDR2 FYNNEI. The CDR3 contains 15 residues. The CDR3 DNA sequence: TGTGCCAGCAGTGATCAGGGAGGCCCGGGGTACGAGCAGTACTTC. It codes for CASSDQGGPGYEQYF.

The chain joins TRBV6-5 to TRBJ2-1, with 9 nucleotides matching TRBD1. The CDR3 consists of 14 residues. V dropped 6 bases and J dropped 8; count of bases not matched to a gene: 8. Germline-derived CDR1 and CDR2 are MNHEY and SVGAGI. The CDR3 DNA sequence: TGTGCCAGCAGGCAGGGGACAGGGCTCGATGAGCAGTTCTTC. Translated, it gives CASRQGTGLDEQFF.

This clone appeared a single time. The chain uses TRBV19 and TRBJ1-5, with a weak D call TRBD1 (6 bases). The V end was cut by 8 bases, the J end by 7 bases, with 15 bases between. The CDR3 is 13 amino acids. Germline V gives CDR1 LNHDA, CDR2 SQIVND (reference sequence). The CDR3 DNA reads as TGTGCCAGTGGCGGCAGGGGTACGCAGCCCCAGCATTTT. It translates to CASGGRGTQPQHF.

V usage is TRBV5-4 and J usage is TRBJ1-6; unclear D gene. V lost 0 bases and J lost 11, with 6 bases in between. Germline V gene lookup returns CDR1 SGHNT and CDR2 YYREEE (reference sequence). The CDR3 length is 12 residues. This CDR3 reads CASSLAGTPLHF. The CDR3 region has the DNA TGTGCCAGCAGCTTGGCCGGCACACCCCTCCACTTT.

This chain's CDR3 is CASSLKSGGRVFNEQFF. The DNA for the CDR3 is TGTGCCAGCAGCTTAAAGTCTGGCGGGAGGGTGTTCAATGAGCAGTTCTTC. The V and J genes are TRBV7-9 and TRBJ2-1; 9 bases agree with TRBD2. V was clipped by 2 bases and J by 6 bases; unmatched bases: 11. The CDR3 is 17 amino acids. Germline CDR1 SEHNR, CDR2 FQNEAQ (reference sequence).

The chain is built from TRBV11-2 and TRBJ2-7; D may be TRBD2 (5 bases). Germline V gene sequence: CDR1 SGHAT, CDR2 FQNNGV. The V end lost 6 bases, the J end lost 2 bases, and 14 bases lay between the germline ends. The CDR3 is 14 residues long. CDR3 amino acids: CASSPGNLPYEQYF. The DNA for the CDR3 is TGTGCCAGCAGTCCCGGGAATCTTCCCTACGAGCAGTACTTC.

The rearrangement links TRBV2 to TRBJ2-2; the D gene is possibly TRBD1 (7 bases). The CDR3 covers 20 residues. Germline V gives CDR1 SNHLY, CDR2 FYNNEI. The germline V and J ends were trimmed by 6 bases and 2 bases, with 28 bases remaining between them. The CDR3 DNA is TGTGCCAGCAGCTACCCCTTAGGGGGCGGAGGAGGGCTTAACACCGGGGAGCTGTTTTTT. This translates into CASSYPLGGGGGLNTGELFF.

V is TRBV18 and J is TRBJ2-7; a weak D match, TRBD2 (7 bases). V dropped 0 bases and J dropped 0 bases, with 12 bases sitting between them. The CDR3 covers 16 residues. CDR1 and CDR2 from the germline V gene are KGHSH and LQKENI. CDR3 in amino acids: CASSPPGGGSSYEQYF. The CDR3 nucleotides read TGTGCCAGCTCACCACCGGGGGGCGGGAGCTCCTACGAGCAGTACTTC.